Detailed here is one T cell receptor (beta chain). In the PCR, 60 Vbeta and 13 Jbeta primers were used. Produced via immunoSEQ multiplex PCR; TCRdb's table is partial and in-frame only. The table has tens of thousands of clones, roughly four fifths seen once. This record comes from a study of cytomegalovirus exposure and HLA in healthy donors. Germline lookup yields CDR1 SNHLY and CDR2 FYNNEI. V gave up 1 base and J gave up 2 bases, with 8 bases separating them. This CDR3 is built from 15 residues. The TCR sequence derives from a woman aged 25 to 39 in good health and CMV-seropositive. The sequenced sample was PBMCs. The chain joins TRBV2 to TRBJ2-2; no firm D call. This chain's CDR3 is CASSEVGINTGELFF. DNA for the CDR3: TGTGCCAGCAGTGAAGTTGGCATTAACACCGGGGAGCTGTTTTTT. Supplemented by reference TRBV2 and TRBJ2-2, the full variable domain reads EPEVTQTPSHQVTQMGQEVILRCVPISNHLYFYWYRQILGQKVEFLVSFYNNEISEKSEIFDDQFSVERPDGSNFTLKIRSTKLEDSAMYFCASSEVGINTGELFFGEGSRLTVL.